This TCR beta chain is from a study of cytomegalovirus exposure and HLA in healthy donors. Findings and caveats of the study: Some TCR beta chains (164 of them) were listed as cytomegalovirus-associated.

Assay used: immunoSEQ multiplex PCR; TCRdb lists only in-frame clones, some missing. The profile covers about 98,000 clones, with around nine tenths appearing a single time and more than 3% taken by the ten largest. The V gene's germline CDR1 is MNHNS and CDR2 SASEGT. With V trimmed by 7 bases and J by 5 bases, 5 bases remained unmatched. The CDR3 spans 13 residues. With respect to this clone: Its cognate antigen is unknown.

The receptor was isolated from a woman in her twenties or thirties in good health and CMV-seronegative. Material: PBMCs. This chain links TRBV6-1 with TRBJ1-5; 7 nucleotides agree with TRBD1. CDR3 sequence: CASNRGGDQPQHF. The CDR3 DNA follows: TGTGCCAGCAACAGGGGAGGTGATCAGCCCCAGCATTTT.